A selection of T cell receptor beta chains follows, all from one sample in a study of blood T cell repertoires in COVID-19. Measured with immunoSEQ multiplex PCR; TCRdb has only the in-frame clones, and not every one. The table lists about 300,000 clones, around 88% of them singletons. The sample was peripheral blood. The receptors stem from a woman between 50 and 59 years old with acute or convalescent COVID-19. CDR3s include the opening cysteine and the closing phenylalanine or tryptophan. D genes are given only for firm matches. A row's size may be missing; if present it is once, few, many or a size class.

J: TRBJ2-5
V: TRBV27
size: NA
D: NA
DNA: TGTGCCAGCAGTTTTTCAGGGTCAGAGACCCAGTACTTC
CDR3: CASSFSGSETQYF

J: TRBJ2-5
V: TRBV24-1
size: NA
D: TRBD2
DNA: TGTGCCACCAGCTTAACTAGCGGGGGGGCGGAGACCCAGTACTTC
CDR3: CATSLTSGGAETQYF

J: TRBJ1-1
V: TRBV11-3
size: once
D: NA
DNA: TGTGCCAGCAGCTACACAGATACCACTGAAGCTTTCTTT
CDR3: CASSYTDTTEAFF

J: TRBJ1-3
V: TRBV19
size: NA
D: TRBD1
DNA: TGTGCCAGTAGGCTCCGGACAGGGGGCTCCGGAAACACCATATATTTT
CDR3: CASRLRTGGSGNTIYF

J: TRBJ2-1
V: TRBV5-1
size: NA
D: TRBD1
DNA: TGCGCCAGCAGCTTGGACGCGGACAGGGCCTACAATGAGCAGTTCTTC
CDR3: CASSLDADRAYNEQFF

J: TRBJ2-2
V: TRBV25-1
size: NA
D: TRBD1
DNA: TGTGCCAGCACCCGGACAGGTGCCACCGGGGAGCTGTTTTTT
CDR3: CASTRTGATGELFF

J: TRBJ1-2
V: TRBV29-1
size: NA
D: NA
DNA: TGCAGCGTCGAAGGCAGGGCTTTAAGCTATGGCTACACCTTC
CDR3: CSVEGRALSYGYTF

J: TRBJ2-2
V: TRBV19
size: NA
D: TRBD1
DNA: TGTGCCAGTAGTATTACCGCCCTAGACAGGGTGAACGGCGGGGAGCTGTTTTTT
CDR3: CASSITALDRVNGGELFF

J: TRBJ2-6
V: TRBV10-1
size: NA
D: NA
DNA: TGCGCCAGCAGTGAGACAGGGACCGGGGCCAACGTCCTGACTTTC
CDR3: CASSETGTGANVLTF

J: TRBJ1-1
V: TRBV2
size: NA
D: TRBD1
DNA: TGTGCCAGCAGTCGGCAGGGGGTGAGTGAAGCTTTCTTT
CDR3: CASSRQGVSEAFF

J: TRBJ2-2
V: TRBV10-3
size: NA
D: NA
DNA: TGTGCCACCTCCCCACGGACCGGGGAGCTGTTTTTT
CDR3: CATSPRTGELFF

J: TRBJ2-3
V: TRBV20-1
size: NA
D: NA
DNA: TGCAGTGCCCCAAGGGGAGATACGCAGTATTTT
CDR3: CSAPRGDTQYF

J: TRBJ2-3
V: TRBV24-1
size: NA
D: TRBD2
DNA: TGTGCCACCAGTGCCGGAGGAGCGGGGGGCCCTAGCACAGATACGCAGTATTTT
CDR3: CATSAGGAGGPSTDTQYF

J: TRBJ2-3
V: TRBV7-2
size: NA
D: TRBD1
DNA: TGTGCCAGCAGCGTAGACGGCCGGGACAGCCTCAAGGATACGCAGTATTTT
CDR3: CASSVDGRDSLKDTQYF

J: TRBJ1-3
V: TRBV2
size: NA
D: TRBD1
DNA: TGTGCCAGTGGCAGGGGGGCGGGAGGAAACACCATATATTTT
CDR3: CASGRGAGGNTIYF

J: TRBJ2-1
V: TRBV24-1
size: NA
D: TRBD2
DNA: TGTGCCACCAGTGGTGCCGGGACTAGCTGGTACAATGAGCAGTTCTTC
CDR3: CATSGAGTSWYNEQFF

J: TRBJ1-1
V: TRBV12-3/TRBV12-4
size: NA
D: NA
DNA: TGTGCCAGCAGTTTTGGGGGCGACCTAGAAGCTTTCTTT
CDR3: CASSFGGDLEAFF

J: TRBJ2-3
V: TRBV19
size: NA
D: NA
DNA: TGTGCCAGTAGTGCGGGGCGGGACGGCCTTACAGATACGCAGTATTTT
CDR3: CASSAGRDGLTDTQYF

J: TRBJ2-1
V: TRBV4-2
size: NA
D: TRBD2
DNA: TGTGCCAGCAGCCAAGGGCGGACTAGCGGGGTATACAATGAGCAGTTCTTC
CDR3: CASSQGRTSGVYNEQFF

J: TRBJ2-7
V: TRBV11-2
size: few
D: NA
DNA: TGTGCCAGCAGCCTTTTCCGGGACACCACTTACGAGCAGTACTTC
CDR3: CASSLFRDTTYEQYF

J: TRBJ2-3
V: TRBV24-1
size: NA
D: NA
DNA: TGTGCCACCAGTGATGGTTCGGTAGATACGCAGTATTTT
CDR3: CATSDGSVDTQYF

J: TRBJ2-5
V: TRBV4-1
size: NA
D: NA
DNA: TGCGCCAGCAGCCAAGTTGGGCAGACCCAGTACTTC
CDR3: CASSQVGQTQYF

J: TRBJ1-2
V: TRBV11-2
size: few
D: NA
DNA: TGTGCCAGCAGCAAAAACAGGGAGGGAGGCTACACCTTC
CDR3: CASSKNREGGYTF

J: TRBJ2-5
V: TRBV4-2
size: NA
D: NA
DNA: TGTGCCAGCAGCCAAGATTACAGGCCTCAAGAGACCCAGTACTTC
CDR3: CASSQDYRPQETQYF

J: TRBJ2-3
V: TRBV5-1
size: NA
D: TRBD2
DNA: TGCGCCAGCAGCTTGGGCGGGACTAGCATGAGCACAGATACGCAGTATTTT
CDR3: CASSLGGTSMSTDTQYF

J: TRBJ1-2
V: TRBV24-1
size: NA
D: NA
DNA: TGTGCCACCAGTGATGGAGGGAGGCGTGGCTACACCTTC
CDR3: CATSDGGRRGYTF

J: TRBJ2-5
V: TRBV5-6
size: NA
D: TRBD1
DNA: TGTGCCAGCAGCGGAGCAGGGGGCGGTGAGACCCAGTACTTC
CDR3: CASSGAGGGETQYF

J: TRBJ2-3
V: TRBV30
size: few
D: NA
DNA: TGTGCCTGGAGTCTAGTGGGCAGGGCGAGCACAGATACGCAGTATTTT
CDR3: CAWSLVGRASTDTQYF

J: TRBJ1-5
V: TRBV18
size: NA
D: TRBD1
DNA: TGTGCCAGCTCTCTAGGGACAGGGGGCTCTGGTCAGCCCCAGCATTTT
CDR3: CASSLGTGGSGQPQHF

J: TRBJ2-5
V: TRBV7-2
size: NA
D: TRBD1
DNA: TGTGCCAGCAGCTTCAAACAGGGGGAGACCCAGTACTTC
CDR3: CASSFKQGETQYF

J: TRBJ2-7
V: TRBV6-6
size: NA
D: TRBD2
DNA: TGTGCCAGCAGTCCATTGACTAGCGGGACCTACGAGCAGTACTTC
CDR3: CASSPLTSGTYEQYF

J: TRBJ2-1
V: TRBV2
size: NA
D: TRBD1
DNA: TGTGCCAGCACCTCACAGGGGAGCGTTGAGCAGTTCTTC
CDR3: CASTSQGSVEQFF

J: TRBJ1-1
V: TRBV2
size: NA
D: TRBD1
DNA: TGTGCCAGCAGTAAACAGGGGGAGGACACTGAAGCTTTCTTT
CDR3: CASSKQGEDTEAFF

J: TRBJ1-4
V: TRBV27
size: NA
D: NA
DNA: TGTGCCAGCAGTTCTGGGGCTAGTGAAAAACTGTTTTTT
CDR3: CASSSGASEKLFF

J: TRBJ2-3
V: TRBV6-5
size: NA
D: TRBD2
DNA: TGTGCCAGCAGTTACTCCCAATCCGGGGGGACAGATACGCAGTATTTT
CDR3: CASSYSQSGGTDTQYF

J: TRBJ2-5
V: TRBV30
size: NA
D: TRBD2
DNA: TGTGCCTTGACGGGACTAGCGGTGTCAGGGACCCAGTACTTC
CDR3: CALTGLAVSGTQYF

J: TRBJ1-5
V: TRBV7-2
size: NA
D: NA
DNA: TGTGCCAGCAGCTTAGAAGGAGATCAGCCCCAGCATTTT
CDR3: CASSLEGDQPQHF

J: TRBJ1-5
V: TRBV27
size: NA
D: NA
DNA: TGTGCCAGCAGCCGCACCACTCTAGGGGAGGAAGACAATCAGCCCCAGCATTTT
CDR3: CASSRTTLGEEDNQPQHF

J: TRBJ2-3
V: TRBV30
size: NA
D: TRBD2
DNA: TGTGCCTGGAGTACGGGACTAGCGGCCCTCGGGGCAGATACGCAGTATTTT
CDR3: CAWSTGLAALGADTQYF

J: TRBJ2-1
V: TRBV29-1
size: NA
D: TRBD1
DNA: TGCAGCGTCAGGGGGACCCTTAACAATGAGCAGTTCTTC
CDR3: CSVRGTLNNEQFF

J: TRBJ2-5
V: TRBV5-1
size: NA
D: NA
DNA: TGCGCCAGCAGCTTGGGTAGCGACGAGACCCAGTACTTC
CDR3: CASSLGSDETQYF

J: TRBJ2-2
V: TRBV30
size: NA
D: NA
DNA: TGTGCCTGGCGGATGACAGCGAGCACCGGGGAGCTGTTTTTT
CDR3: CAWRMTASTGELFF

J: TRBJ1-6
V: TRBV6-5
size: NA
D: NA
DNA: TGTGCCAGCAGTTCTCTGACACCGGATAATTCACCCCTCCACTTT
CDR3: CASSSLTPDNSPLHF

J: TRBJ2-5
V: TRBV2
size: few
D: NA
DNA: TGTGCCAGCCAGGTTGTAAAGGGGGTCGGGACCCAGTACTTC
CDR3: CASQVVKGVGTQYF

J: TRBJ1-1
V: TRBV30
size: NA
D: TRBD1
DNA: TGTGCCTCGAGGCAGGGGGGTACTGAAGCTTTCTTT
CDR3: CASRQGGTEAFF

J: TRBJ1-1
V: TRBV19
size: NA
D: TRBD1
DNA: TGTGCCAGTAGTATCCCACCATGGACAGGGGGGAACGAAGCTTTCTTT
CDR3: CASSIPPWTGGNEAFF

J: TRBJ1-4
V: TRBV27
size: NA
D: TRBD1
DNA: TGTGCCAGCAGTGTAGACAGGGGGCGAGACAAACTGTTTTTT
CDR3: CASSVDRGRDKLFF